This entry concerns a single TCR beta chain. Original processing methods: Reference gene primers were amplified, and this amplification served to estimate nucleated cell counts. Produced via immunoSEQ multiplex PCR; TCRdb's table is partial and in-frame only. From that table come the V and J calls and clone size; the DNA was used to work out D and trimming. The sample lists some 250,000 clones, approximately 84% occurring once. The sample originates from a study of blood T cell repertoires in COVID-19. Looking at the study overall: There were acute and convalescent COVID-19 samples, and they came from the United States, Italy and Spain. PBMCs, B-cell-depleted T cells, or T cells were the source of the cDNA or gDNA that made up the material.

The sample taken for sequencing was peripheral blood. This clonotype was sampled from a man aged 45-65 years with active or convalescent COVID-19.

The CDR3 region is CASSLGPGNTEAFF. The CDR3 DNA is TGTGCCAGCAGCTTAGGACCAGGGAACACTGAAGCTTTCTTT. The J gene is TRBJ1-1, the V gene TRBV7-2; D gene uncertain. CDR1 SGHTA and CDR2 FQGNSA come from the germline V gene. V was pared by 1 base and J by 1 base, with 7 bases between. The CDR3 totals 14 residues.